This record looks at one T cell receptor (beta chain) sequence and its context. This sample stems from a study of blood T cell repertoires in COVID-19. Turning to the study itself: Spain, Italy and the United States supplied samples that represented acute and convalescent COVID-19. The analysed material was cDNA or gDNA that came from T cells, B-cell-depleted T cells, or PBMCs.

V was shortened by 7 bases and J by 3 bases, with 21 bases between the two germline ends. From germline, CDR1 is SEHNR and CDR2 FQNEAQ (reference sequence). This CDR3 is built from 17 residues. In the original processing: Amplification of reference gene primers provided the estimated nucleated cell counts. Clones were read by immunoSEQ multiplex PCR, and TCRdb kept only the in-frame ones, dropping some. That table furnishes V, J and clone size, whereas the DNA furnished D and trimming. The sample shows roughly 200,000 clones, around 80% of them seen only once. The rearrangement uses TRBV7-9 and TRBJ2-2, with D possibly matching TRBD2 (5 bases). The sequenced material came from peripheral blood. This TCR was recovered from a man aged 50-60 years who had recovered from COVID-19. This CDR3 is CASTDPPDGIHTGELFF. The CDR3 DNA follows: TGTGCCAGCACCGATCCACCCGACGGGATTCACACCGGGGAGCTGTTTTTT. Full variable domain (remainder filled in from reference TRBV7-9 and TRBJ2-2): DTGVSQNPRHKITKRGQNVTFRCDPISEHNRLYWYRQTLGQGPEFLTYFQNEAQLEKSRLLSDRFSAERPKGSFSTLEIQRTEQGDSAMYLCASTDPPDGIHTGELFFGEGSRLTVL.